This T cell receptor (beta chain) originates from a study of T cell changes during pregnancy in multiple sclerosis. Here immunoSEQ multiplex PCR was the method, and the copy in TCRdb shows in-frame clones only, minus some. The sample lists about 130,000 clones, roughly 97% occurring once. Germline lookup yields CDR1 LGHNA and CDR2 YSLEER. CDR3 length equals 14 residues. Losses at the gene ends were 4 bases for V and 6 bases for J; bases not matched to a gene: 5. The source material was peripheral blood, sampled after pregnancy. The chain couples TRBV4-3 to TRBJ2-2; 7 nucleotides line up with TRBD1. The clonotype originates from a female donor with multiple sclerosis, enrolled in a pregnancy study. The CDR3 region has the DNA TGCGCCAGCAGCCTTAAAGGGGGCCCCGGGGAGCTGTTTTTT. Amino acids: CASSLKGGPGELFF.